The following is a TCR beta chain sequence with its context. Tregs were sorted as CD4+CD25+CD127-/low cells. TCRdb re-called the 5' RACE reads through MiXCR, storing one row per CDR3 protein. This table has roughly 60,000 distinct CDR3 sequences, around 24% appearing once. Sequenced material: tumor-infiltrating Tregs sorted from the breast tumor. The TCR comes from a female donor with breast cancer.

The CDR3 here is CASSYSFRTYYGYTF. The CDR3 nucleotides read TGTGCCAGCAGTTACTCGTTTCGGACTTACTATGGCTACACCTTC. The chain links TRBV6-5 to TRBJ1-2, with D unclear. Trimming left V 0 bases short and J 3 bases short, with 11 bases between. From germline, CDR1 is MNHEY and CDR2 SVGAGI. This CDR3 comprises 15 residues.